This TCR beta chain came from a study of T-cell reconstitution after alpha-beta-depleted transplantation in children. The TCRbeta library incorporated unique molecular identifiers. A single record per CDR3 protein comes from TCRdb applying MiXCR to the PCR reads. The repertoire holds about 610,000 distinct CDR3 sequences, with roughly a tenth as singletons. This CDR3 contains 16 residues. The ends were cut back, 4 bases at V and 4 bases at J, with 19 bases in the middle. The germline CDR1 and CDR2 sequences are LGHNA and YSLEER. This clonotype turned up a few times. Material: PBMCs from the stem cell graft donor, obtained from the stem cell graft. The clonotype comes from a human donor who donated a stem cell graft to a child with acute myeloid leukemia. This rearrangement joins TRBV4-3 to TRBJ1-2, with a weak D call TRBD1 (6 bases). In DNA, the CDR3 is TGCGCCAGCAGCCTGAACCGTGAGGGGGGTTCCTATGGCTACACCTTC. It translates to CASSLNREGGSYGYTF.